The present TCR beta chain was sequenced within a study of blood T cell repertoires in COVID-19. The assay was immunoSEQ multiplex PCR, and TCRdb's table has in-frame clones only and misses some. The repertoire has fewer than 250,000 clones, approximately 90% of them found once; the top ten carry around 1.1%. The receptor's source is a man aged 25-45 years with acute or convalescent COVID-19. Source material: peripheral blood.

CDR3 loop: CASSQRGGNSPLHF. The CDR3 coding sequence is TGTGCCAGCAGCCAAAGGGGGGGCAATTCACCCCTCCACTTT. The chain has TRBV3-1 (or the pseudogene TRBV3-2) and TRBJ1-6; possible D gene TRBD1, 6 bases. CDR1 is LGHDT and CDR2 is YNNKEL in the germline V gene (reference sequence). Trimming pared 2 bases from V and 7 bases from J, leaving 9 bases between. The CDR3 loop spans 14 amino acids.